A single sample is the source of the 27 T cell receptor beta chains below, sequenced in a study of T-cell memory formation after mild COVID-19. TCRdb processed the 5' RACE reads anew with MiXCR; each CDR3 protein has one entry. This sample carries about 170,000 distinct CDR3 sequences, about an eighth of them seen once, and the ten largest clones take 3.3%. The sample consisted of PBMCs or a T cell subset sorted from them (not recorded which). The source is a man younger than 35 who had mild COVID-19 (a few samples of this study predate the infection). Cell type and time point are not known.

The J gene is TRBJ2-3, the V gene TRBV24-1; D gene unclear. Germline V lookup: CDR1 KGHDR, CDR2 SFDVKD. V dropped 3 bases and J dropped 4 bases, with 13 bases sitting between them. The CDR3 is made up of 15 amino acids. CDR3 protein: CATSDPLVGSDTQYF. The DNA of the CDR3 is TGTGCCACCAGTGATCCTCTGGTGGGGTCAGATACGCAGTATTTT.

The genes are TRBV11-1 and TRBJ1-2; the D gene is possibly TRBD1 (5 bases). In germline, CDR1 is SGHAT, CDR2 FQDESV (reference sequence). The CDR3 runs 12 residues. The germline V and J ends were trimmed by 5 bases and 3 bases, with 7 bases remaining between them. The CDR3 is CASSPGHYGYTF. CDR3 in DNA: TGTGCCAGCAGCCCGGGGCACTATGGCTACACCTTC.

This clonotype has only a few counts. The V gene is TRBV4-1, the J gene TRBJ1-1, with D possibly TRBD1 on 5 matching bases. This CDR3 contains 14 residues. Germline assignment: CDR1 MGHRA and CDR2 YSYEKL. Trimming removed 8 bases from V and 1 base from J, with 14 bases in between. The CDR3 DNA is TGCGCCAGCCGGGGCTTCTTACGGAACACTGAAGCTTTCTTT. This translates into CASRGFLRNTEAFF.

This chain connects TRBV23-1 to TRBJ2-5, with D maybe TRBD2 (6 bases). TRBV23-1 is an ORF, with its function uncertain. This CDR3 has 15 amino acids. V gave up 8 bases and J gave up 2 bases, with 18 bases separating them. The CDR3 DNA reads as TGCGCCAGCTCGCGGGGCACCAAGGATCAAGAGACCCAGTACTTC. Encoded protein: CASSRGTKDQETQYF.

CDR3 region: CASSGGDGYEQYF. The DNA for the CDR3 is TGCGCCAGCAGCGGAGGGGACGGTTACGAGCAGTACTTC. The chain combines TRBV5-1 with TRBJ2-7, with D tentatively TRBD2 (6 bases). Trimming left V 4 bases short and J 4 bases short, with 12 bases between. This CDR3 has 13 residues. Germline values: CDR1 SGHRS, CDR2 YFSETQ.

The genes are TRBV20-1 and TRBJ2-3; 9 bases map to TRBD2. Germline V gene data show CDR1 as DFQATT and CDR2 as SNEGSKA (reference sequence). The trim removed 0 bases at V and 7 bases at J, leaving 8 bases unmatched. This CDR3 has 15 residues. CDR3 sequence reads: CSARDGKTSGNTQYF. Here the CDR3 DNA reads TGCAGTGCTAGAGATGGGAAGACTAGCGGTAATACGCAGTATTTT.

In its sample, this clonotype was seen many times. The chain joins TRBV6-5 to TRBJ1-2; no definite D call. CDR1 MNHEY and CDR2 SVGAGI come from the germline V gene. The CDR3 sequence is 13 residues long. With 8 bases removed from V and 10 bases from J, the gap between germline ends came to 20 bases. The CDR3 loop reads CASVYGSPPLYTF. Written as DNA, the CDR3 is TGTGCCAGCGTGTACGGTTCCCCCCCCCTCTACACCTTC.

This clonotype was detected a few times. Its ends do not fully match the called genes, so a read error is possible. This chain links TRBV20-1 with TRBJ2-5; 7 bases line up with TRBD2. Germline V gene lookup returns CDR1 DFQATT and CDR2 SNEGSKA (reference sequence). The CDR3 runs to 15 residues. The DNA for the CDR3 is TGCAGTGCCAGAGAGCGGGGAGTAAACCAAGAGACCCAGTACTTC. This gives the protein CSARERGVNQETQYF.

This clonotype was found many times. V gene TRBV7-8 combines with J gene TRBJ2-3, with TRBD2 matching over 10 bases. Germline V gene data show CDR1 as SGHVS and CDR2 as FQNEAQ. This CDR3 comprises 18 residues. V shed 3 bases, J shed 2 bases, and the junction held 11 bases outside the gene matches. The CDR3 reads CASSLIVAGGTITDTQYF. The CDR3 DNA is TGTGCCAGCAGCTTGATAGTAGCGGGGGGTACTATCACAGATACGCAGTATTTT.

The V call is TRBV7-6, the J call TRBJ2-3; 7 nucleotides match TRBD2. The trim removed 1 base at V and 0 bases at J, leaving 10 bases unmatched. Germline V gene data show CDR1 as SGHVS and CDR2 as FNYEAQ. CDR3 length: 18 amino acids. The CDR3 is CASSLGSSSGASTDTQYF. CDR3 DNA sequence: TGTGCCAGCAGCTTAGGGTCATCCAGCGGGGCTAGCACAGATACGCAGTATTTT.

This clonotype was counted ten times or more. The chain combines TRBV6-5 with TRBJ2-1, with TRBD2 identical over 11 bases. CDR3 length: 14 residues. Germline V gene lookup returns CDR1 MNHEY and CDR2 SVGAGI. Trimming removed 6 bases from V and 6 bases from J; junction bases left unmatched: 4. The CDR3 DNA sequence: TGTGCCAGCAGACTGGGACTAGCGGCCAATGAGCAGTTCTTC. Its translation: CASRLGLAANEQFF.

The chain couples TRBV6-1 to TRBJ1-2; no clear D gene. CDR1 and CDR2 from the germline V gene are MNHNS and SASEGT. This CDR3 spans 13 amino acids. V dropped 6 bases and J dropped 3 bases, with 11 bases sitting between them. CDR3 in amino acids: CASRLQIHYGYTF. The CDR3, as DNA: TGTGCCAGCAGGCTCCAGATCCACTATGGCTACACCTTC.

This clonotype was detected only a few times. The chain employs TRBV7-3 and TRBJ2-1; TRBD1 aligns across 7 bases. There are 15 residues in the CDR3. Germline V CDR1 and CDR2: SGHTA, FQGTGA. Trimming cost V 0 bases and J 7 bases; bases outside gene matches: 6. In DNA, the CDR3 is TGTGCCAGCAGCTTAACCCCGACAGGGATAAATGAGCAGTTCTTC. It is translated as CASSLTPTGINEQFF.

The chain recombines TRBV14 with TRBJ2-7; no firm D call. V lost 1 base and J lost 3, with 4 bases in between. Germline V gene sequence: CDR1 SGHDN, CDR2 FVKESK. The CDR3 is made up of 12 amino acids. The CDR3 here is CASSQVYYEQYF. Here the CDR3 DNA reads TGTGCCAGCAGCCAAGTGTACTACGAGCAGTACTTC.

This clonotype was seen a few times. The CDR3 sequence is CASSPTFPLAGETQYF. CDR3 DNA sequence: TGTGCCAGCAGCCCTACCTTCCCCCTTGCGGGAGAGACCCAGTACTTC. This chain links TRBV5-4 with TRBJ2-5, with D possibly matching TRBD2 (5 bases). The CDR3 sequence is 16 residues long. Germline assignment: CDR1 SGHNT and CDR2 YYREEE (reference sequence). V shed 4 bases and J shed 4 bases, with 20 bases lying between them.

Only a few counts were recorded for this clonotype. This sequence joins TRBV9 and TRBJ2-7; weak D call: TRBD2 (5 bases). The V gene lost 4 bases and the J gene lost 6 bases, with 20 bases spanning the gap. In germline, CDR1 is SGDLS, CDR2 YYNGEE. The CDR3 is made up of 15 amino acids. The CDR3 here is CASSPPGGPFSEQYF. The CDR3 DNA reads TGTGCCAGCAGCCCACCCGGAGGCCCTTTCAGCGAGCAGTACTTC. Combining the CDR3 with reference TRBV9 and TRBJ2-7 gives the whole variable domain DSGVTQTPKHLITATGQRVTLRCSPRSGDLSVYWYQQSLDQGLQFLIQYYNGEERAKGNILERFSAQQFPDLHSELNLSSLELGDSALYFCASSPPGGPFSEQYFGPGTRLTVT.

This clonotype was detected a few times. The chain combines TRBV20-1 with TRBJ1-5, with a weak D call TRBD1 (5 bases). V was pared by 0 bases and J by 2 bases, with 11 bases between. Germline V gene data show CDR1 as DFQATT and CDR2 as SNEGSKA (reference sequence). This CDR3 region has 15 residues. CDR3 in DNA: TGCAGTGCTAGAGATAGGACATTGGGCAATCAGCCCCAGCATTTT. As protein: CSARDRTLGNQPQHF.

This clonotype has just a few counts. V and J are TRBV6-5 and TRBJ2-3, with 11 bases fitting TRBD2. The CDR3 totals 16 residues. Per germline, CDR1 MNHEY and CDR2 SVGAGI. J gave up 2 bases and V 6 bases, and 7 bases lay outside the gene matches. CDR3: CASRTSGVIPTDTQYF. CDR3 coding DNA: TGTGCCAGCAGGACTAGCGGGGTAATTCCCACAGATACGCAGTATTTT.

This clonotype occurred a few times. The chain employs TRBV9 and TRBJ1-6; D possibly corresponds to TRBD1 (5 bases). From germline, CDR1 is SGDLS and CDR2 YYNGEE. The germline V and J ends were trimmed by 5 bases and 0 bases, with 18 bases remaining between them. The CDR3 covers 18 residues. The CDR3 nucleotides read TGTGCCAGCAGTGCCGCCGACAGCTACCCCTCCTATAATTCACCCCTCCACTTT. Amino acids: CASSAADSYPSYNSPLHF.

The CDR3 DNA reads as TGTGCCAGCAGGGGAGTGGCAACTAATGAAAAACTGTTTTTT. Translating it yields CASRGVATNEKLFF. The chain uses TRBV27 and TRBJ1-4, with D unclear. This CDR3 region has 14 residues. The germline V gene encodes CDR1 MNHEY and CDR2 SMNVEV (reference sequence). V gave up 6 bases and J gave up 0 bases, with 8 bases separating them.

This clonotype appeared a few times. The chain recombines TRBV20-1 with TRBJ2-1; maybe TRBD1 (5 bases). CDR1 is DFQATT and CDR2 is SNEGSKA in the germline V gene (reference sequence). CDR3 size: 11 residues. With 3 bases removed from V and 8 bases from J, the gap between germline ends came to 8 bases. CDR3 amino acids: CSASRADEQFF. CDR3 bases: TGCAGTGCTAGCAGGGCCGATGAGCAGTTCTTC.

There are a few counts of this clonotype. The chain links TRBV5-1 to TRBJ2-2, with TRBD1 as a possible D gene (6 bases). The CDR3 is made up of 14 amino acids. V lost 5 bases to trimming and J lost 7 bases, with 15 bases between them. Germline CDR1 and CDR2: SGHRS and YFSETQ. DNA of the CDR3: TGCGCCAGCAGTCCCGGACAGTATGGCGGGGAGCTGTTTTTT. This translates into CASSPGQYGGELFF.

The V and J genes are TRBV5-4 and TRBJ2-5; no reliable D call. This CDR3 region has 13 residues. Between the trimmed V and J ends, which lost 1 base and 0 bases, there was a span of 4 bases. The germline V gene encodes CDR1 SGHNT and CDR2 YYREEE (reference sequence). The CDR3 region is CASSLKDQETQYF. CDR3 DNA sequence: TGTGCCAGCAGCTTGAAGGACCAAGAGACCCAGTACTTC.

This clonotype has only a few counts. One junction end does not reproduce the germline sequence, and a read error may be involved. The chain has TRBV5-1 and TRBJ2-5, with D uncertain. The germline V gene has CDR1 SGHRS and CDR2 YFSETQ. The CDR3 has 12 amino acids. Here the CDR3 DNA reads TGTGCCAGCAGCTTGGCGCTAGAGACCCAGTACTTC. As protein: CASSLALETQYF.

The chain recombines TRBV6-2 or TRBV6-3 with TRBJ2-3, with 9 bases lining up with TRBD2. The length of the CDR3 is 14 residues. The germline V gene has CDR1 MNHEY and CDR2 SVGEGT. V lost 6 bases to trimming and J lost 5 bases; unmatched junction nucleotides: 6. CDR3 loop: CASSPSGAGDTQYF. The CDR3 region has the DNA TGTGCCAGCAGCCCTAGCGGGGCTGGAGATACGCAGTATTTT.

This clonotype was counted many times. The rearrangement joins TRBV28 to TRBJ2-1, with D possibly TRBD2 on 6 matching bases. Germline loops: CDR1 MDHEN, CDR2 SYDVKM. Trimming stripped 7 bases from V and 0 bases from J, with 19 bases between. CDR3 length: 17 residues. The CDR3 here is CASTSAGLQSSYNEQFF. In nucleotides, the CDR3 is TGTGCCAGCACATCTGCGGGGCTCCAGAGCTCCTACAATGAGCAGTTCTTC.

The V gene is TRBV5-4, the J gene TRBJ2-2, with D hard to call. Trimming stripped 2 bases from V and 9 bases from J, with 14 bases between. The CDR3 extends over 14 amino acids. Looked up from germline, CDR1 is SGHNT and CDR2 is YYREEE (reference sequence). DNA for the CDR3: TGTGCCAGCAGCTTTGACACCCCCGGGCGGGAGCTGTTTTTT. It specifies CASSFDTPGRELFF.